Sequencing of this T cell receptor (beta chain) was carried out in a study of cytomegalovirus exposure and HLA in healthy donors. Unrecorded immune exposure was likely among donors, who were nominally healthy when sampled. The PCR made use of 60 Vbeta and 13 Jbeta primers. As handled by the study authors: The authors later counted roughly 87 million unique TCR beta chains, roughly 11 million of them shared. Assay used: immunoSEQ multiplex PCR; TCRdb lists only in-frame clones, some missing. V, J and clone size are taken as reported in that table, and D and trimming were inferred from the DNA itself. The sample has about 160,000 clones, approximately 80% seen once; the top ten hold 4.5%. The CDR3 is 15 amino acids. V lost 4 bases and J 3 bases, leaving 16 bases between the germline ends. Germline assignment: CDR1 MGHDK and CDR2 SYGVNS. Study results and limitations: There were reportedly fewer N-insertions in an Asian-associated ancestry cluster than the roughly 700-donor mean, in a later analysis. TCR beta V- and J-gene trimming, according to a later analysis, was linked to a missense DCLRE1C variant.

On this clone: No antigen is known for it.

The sequence was obtained from a woman aged 45-59 years in good health and CMV-seropositive. The chain links TRBV25-1 to TRBJ2-7, with D possibly being TRBD2 (6 bases). The sequenced material came from PBMCs. The CDR3 nucleotides read TGTGCCAGCAGTGGTGCGGAGGGGACGATCTACGAGCAGTACTTC. It codes for CASSGAEGTIYEQYF.